Listed below are T cell receptor beta chains from one sample, sequenced in a study of blood T cell repertoires in COVID-19. Sequencing was performed with immunoSEQ multiplex PCR; in TCRdb, only in-frame clones are kept and a portion is missing. The table records 200,000 to 300,000 clones, around 82% of them present only once. Sequencing was done on a sample of peripheral blood. These receptors originate from a human donor in a cohort sampled during active COVID-19. Both conserved end residues are part of each CDR3. The D gene is left open where the match is weak. The size field is filled for only some rows; it gives once, few, many or a size class.

J: TRBJ2-5
V: TRBV7-9
size: -
D: -
DNA: TGTGCCAGCAGCTTAGTTCCCAACCTCGGGACCCAGTACTTC
CDR3: CASSLVPNLGTQYF

J: TRBJ2-2
V: TRBV11-3
size: -
D: TRBD1
DNA: TGTGCCAGCAGCTTAGCCACCGGGACAGGGGGCTCCGGGGAGCTGTTTTTT
CDR3: CASSLATGTGGSGELFF

J: TRBJ2-5
V: TRBV6-6
size: -
D: -
DNA: TGTGCCAGCAGTTACACGGCGGGATTAGTAGAGACCCAGTACTTC
CDR3: CASSYTAGLVETQYF

J: TRBJ1-1
V: TRBV5-4
size: -
D: -
DNA: TGTGCCAGCAGCACGTCAGGGCATACTGAAGCTTTCTTT
CDR3: CASSTSGHTEAFF

J: TRBJ1-1
V: TRBV18
size: once
D: TRBD1
DNA: TGTGCCAGCTCAGCCGGGACAGGGAACACTGAAGCTTTCTTT
CDR3: CASSAGTGNTEAFF

J: TRBJ1-1
V: TRBV7-6
size: -
D: TRBD1
DNA: TGTGCCAGCAGCCTAGCCCCGACAGGGGTCCTAGAAGCTTTCTTT
CDR3: CASSLAPTGVLEAFF

J: TRBJ1-3
V: TRBV7-2
size: -
D: TRBD1
DNA: TGTGCCAGCAGCTTAGAGGGTTCAGGGGGCGTTGGCTCTGGAAACACCATATATTTT
CDR3: CASSLEGSGGVGSGNTIYF

J: TRBJ1-1
V: TRBV5-1
size: few
D: -
DNA: TGCGCCAGCAGCGCTGGACGGGGGACGAACACTGAAGCTTTCTTT
CDR3: CASSAGRGTNTEAFF

J: TRBJ2-7
V: TRBV6-2/TRBV6-3
size: once
D: TRBD2
DNA: TGTGCCAGCAGTTACCGAGCGGGGGGGCCGGACGAGCAGTACTTC
CDR3: CASSYRAGGPDEQYF

J: TRBJ2-5
V: TRBV6-5
size: once
D: TRBD2
DNA: TGTGCCAGCAGTTACTCTGGACTAGGAGAGACCCAGTACTTC
CDR3: CASSYSGLGETQYF

J: TRBJ2-1
V: TRBV11-2
size: -
D: -
DNA: TGTGCCAGCAGCTTAGCGTTGAGTCCGGTCTGGGCGCAGTTCTTC
CDR3: CASSLALSPVWAQFF

J: TRBJ2-5
V: TRBV24-1
size: -
D: TRBD2
DNA: TGTGCCACCAGTGGAAATTCACTAGCGCACCAGTACCAAGAGACCCAGTACTTC
CDR3: CATSGNSLAHQYQETQYF

J: TRBJ2-1
V: TRBV5-5
size: -
D: TRBD2
DNA: TGTGCCAGCAGCTTGGGACTAGCAGAAGAGCAGTTCTTC
CDR3: CASSLGLAEEQFF

J: TRBJ2-5
V: TRBV7-8
size: -
D: TRBD2
DNA: TGTGCCAGCAGCTCCTTCCTCGGGACTAGCGGGAGAGGAGAGACCCAGTACTTC
CDR3: CASSSFLGTSGRGETQYF

J: TRBJ1-5
V: TRBV6-5
size: -
D: -
DNA: TGTGCCAGCAGCCCCCTCGGACATGAAGGTCAGCCCCAGCATTTT
CDR3: CASSPLGHEGQPQHF

J: TRBJ1-6
V: TRBV15
size: -
D: -
DNA: TGTGCCACCAGCGGCCAAAGGGGCTCACCCCTCCACTTT
CDR3: CATSGQRGSPLHF